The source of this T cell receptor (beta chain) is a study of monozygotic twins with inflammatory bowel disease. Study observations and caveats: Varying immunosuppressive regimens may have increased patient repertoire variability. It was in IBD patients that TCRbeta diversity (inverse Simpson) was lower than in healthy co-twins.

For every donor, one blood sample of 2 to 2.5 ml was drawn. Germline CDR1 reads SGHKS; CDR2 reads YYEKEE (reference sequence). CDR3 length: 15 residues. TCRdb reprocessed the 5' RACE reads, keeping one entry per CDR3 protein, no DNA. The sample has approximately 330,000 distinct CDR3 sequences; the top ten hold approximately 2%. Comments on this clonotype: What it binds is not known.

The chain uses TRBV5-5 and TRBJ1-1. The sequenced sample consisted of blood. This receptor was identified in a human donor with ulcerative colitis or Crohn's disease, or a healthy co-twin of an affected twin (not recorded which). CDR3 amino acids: CASSLVPSMNTEAFF.